The clone carrying this T cell receptor beta chain was seen only a few times. No antigen is known for it. Other DNA sequences in the sample encode the same CDR3. Primers included in the PCR were 60 Vbeta and 13 Jbeta primers. Sequenced by immunoSEQ multiplex PCR; TCRdb stores in-frame clones only, minus some. Of around 150,000 clones listed, 75% to 90% are singletons. The sample comes from a study of cytomegalovirus exposure and HLA in healthy donors. Study findings and constraints: A later analysis showed TCR association rates differing by HLA locus, peaking at DRB1 and lowest at HLA-C.

Sequences were obtained from PBMCs. The sequence came from a male donor in good health and CMV-seropositive.

The CDR3 is CASSIDSGSSYNEQFF. As DNA, the CDR3 is TGTGCCAGTAGTATAGATAGCGGGAGCTCCTACAATGAGCAGTTCTTC. This chain joins TRBV19 and TRBJ2-1; 9 bases are a match to TRBD2. The CDR3 is 16 residues long. Germline CDR1 LNHDA, CDR2 SQIVND (reference sequence). J lost 0 bases, V lost 0 bases, and 0 bases had no gene match.